The 30 T cell receptor beta chains listed next were all sequenced from one sample in a study of graft-versus-host responses after intestinal transplantation. Produced via immunoSEQ multiplex PCR; TCRdb's table is partial and in-frame only. The profile shows tens of thousands of clones, 70% to 90% of them singletons. The starting material was PBMCs, obtained 26 days after transplant. Receptors originate from a human patient who received an intestinal transplant, so some T cells may come from the graft donor.

This chain links TRBV9 with TRBJ1-1, with 7 nucleotides matching TRBD1. This CDR3 has 15 amino acids. CDR1 and CDR2 (germline): SGDLS, YYNGEE. The V segment lost 4 bases and the J segment 4 bases; nucleotides outside the gene matches: 10. This CDR3 is CASSSATGVGTEAFF. Written as DNA, the CDR3 is TGTGCCAGCAGCTCGGCTACAGGGGTGGGCACTGAAGCTTTCTTT.

The chain is built from TRBV5-1 and TRBJ2-3; 9 bases match TRBD1. Germline CDR1 is SGHRS and CDR2 is YFSETQ. Trimming removed 0 bases from V and 6 bases from J; junction bases left unmatched: 5. The CDR3 extends over 15 amino acids. CDR3 loop: CASSLGDRALDTQYF. The CDR3 nucleotides read TGCGCCAGCAGCTTGGGGGACAGGGCATTGGATACGCAGTATTTT.

The J gene is TRBJ1-1, the V gene TRBV4-2; D uncertain. V shed 4 bases and J shed 0 bases, with 6 bases lying between them. The CDR3 contains 13 residues. CDR1 and CDR2 from the germline V gene are LGHNA and YNFKEQ. The CDR3 nucleotides are TGTGCCAGCAGCCCTGTAATGAACACTGAAGCTTTCTTT. This translates into CASSPVMNTEAFF.

V and J are TRBV27 and TRBJ2-7; 7 bases line up with TRBD2. CDR1 and CDR2 (germline): MNHEY, SMNVEV (reference sequence). The V and J ends lost 9 bases and 3 bases, in that order; junction bases with no gene match: 14. This CDR3 is built from 15 residues. DNA of the CDR3: TGTGCCAGGCGACTAGGTTGGCTAGCGGACTACGAGCAGTACTTC. Its protein is CARRLGWLADYEQYF.

The chain combines TRBV7-6 with TRBJ2-1, with a tentative D call TRBD2 (6 bases). The CDR3 loop spans 16 amino acids. In germline, CDR1 is SGHVS, CDR2 FNYEAQ. The V end lost 6 bases, the J end lost 1 base, and 16 bases lay between the germline ends. The CDR3 sequence is CASSLFGGDSYNEQFF. The CDR3, as DNA: TGTGCCAGCAGTTTATTCGGCGGGGATTCCTACAATGAGCAGTTCTTC.

This chain links TRBV30 with TRBJ2-5; 14 positions agree with TRBD2. In germline, CDR1 is GTSNPN, CDR2 SVGIG (reference sequence). The junction had 9 bases not matched to a gene; V was cut back by 7 bases and J by 2 bases. The CDR3 has 16 residues. CDR3 nucleotide sequence: TGTGCCTCCTTGGGGACTAGCGGGGGTACTCAAGAGACCCAGTACTTC. Its protein product is CASLGTSGGTQETQYF.

The J gene is TRBJ1-1, the V gene TRBV15, with TRBD1 identical over 8 bases. This CDR3 comprises 14 residues. Germline trimming cut 5 bases from V and 8 bases from J; bases unmatched to any gene: 10. Germline V gene sequence: CDR1 LNHNV, CDR2 YYDKDF (reference sequence). CDR3 amino acids: CATSGFGTGTEAFF. DNA of the CDR3: TGTGCCACCAGCGGATTCGGGACAGGTACCGAAGCTTTCTTT.

The chain links TRBV7-9 to TRBJ1-4; TRBD1 might be the D (6 bases). The V end lost 4 bases, the J end lost 7 bases, and 7 bases lay between the germline ends. CDR1 and CDR2 from the germline V gene are SEHNR and FQNEAQ (reference sequence). The CDR3 spans 12 residues. This CDR3 is CASSSGVEKLFF. DNA of the CDR3: TGTGCCAGCAGCTCAGGGGTTGAAAAACTGTTTTTT.

The J gene is TRBJ2-7, the V gene TRBV10-3; tentative D call: TRBD1 (7 bases). V shed 6 bases and J shed 3 bases, with 24 bases lying between them. Germline CDR1 is ENHRY and CDR2 is SYGVKD. The CDR3 is 17 residues long. CDR3: CAISSTGDDAGSYEQYF. Written as DNA, the CDR3 is TGTGCCATCAGCAGTACAGGGGATGACGCGGGAAGCTACGAGCAGTACTTC.

The gene calls are TRBV7-6 and TRBJ2-5; weak D call: TRBD2 (5 bases). This CDR3 has 15 residues. The ends were cut back, 0 bases at V and 2 bases at J, with 10 bases in the middle. Germline-derived CDR1 and CDR2 are SGHVS and FNYEAQ. In nucleotides, the CDR3 is TGTGCCAGCAGCTTAGCGCTCACGGGACAAGAGACCCAGTACTTC. This sequence encodes CASSLALTGQETQYF.

The V gene is TRBV5-8, the J gene TRBJ2-7, with 9 bases that match TRBD1. There are 14 residues in the CDR3. V lost 4 bases, J lost 0 bases, and 2 bases stayed unmatched. Germline V gene lookup returns CDR1 SGHTS and CDR2 YDEGEE. This CDR3 is CASSGTGTSYEQYV. CDR3 nucleotide sequence: TGTGCCAGCAGCGGGACAGGGACCTCCTACGAGCAGTACGTC.

As DNA, the CDR3 is TGCGCCAGCAGCCAAGCCCAGGGGATATACAATGAGCAGTTCTTC. Protein product: CASSQAQGIYNEQFF. The rearrangement joins TRBV4-1 to TRBJ2-1; D might be TRBD1 (6 bases). V was pared by 1 base and J by 4 bases, with 11 bases between. The CDR3 loop spans 15 amino acids. Germline CDR1 is MGHRA and CDR2 is YSYEKL.

This clone was seen just once. The chain has TRBV4-1 and TRBJ1-1, with D unclear. The CDR3 runs 13 residues. Germline-derived CDR1 and CDR2 are MGHRA and YSYEKL. Trimming removed 2 bases from V and 8 bases from J, with 12 bases in between. The CDR3 region has the DNA TGCGCCAGCAGCCAATCCAGGCTAACCGAAGCTTTCTTT. Amino acids: CASSQSRLTEAFF.

This clone was counted a few times. V gene TRBV30 combines with J gene TRBJ1-5, with TRBD1 as a possible D gene (5 bases). Germline CDR1 GTSNPN, CDR2 SVGIG (reference sequence). The CDR3 covers 13 residues. Trimming stripped 1 base from V and 4 bases from J, with 8 bases between. CDR3 sequence (DNA): TGTGCCTGGAGTGCAGGGCATAATCAGCCCCAGCATTTT. It yields the protein CAWSAGHNQPQHF.

V gene TRBV27 combines with J gene TRBJ1-1, with D tentatively TRBD1 (5 bases). Looked up from germline, CDR1 is MNHEY and CDR2 is SMNVEV (reference sequence). The length of the CDR3 is 13 residues. V gave up 5 bases and J gave up 4 bases, with 11 bases separating them. CDR3 nucleotides: TGTGCCAGCAGTCCCGGGGGGGGCACTGAAGCTTTCTTT. Protein: CASSPGGGTEAFF.

The V call is TRBV27, the J call TRBJ2-7, with D possibly TRBD2 on 7 matching bases. Trimming took off 0 bases at V and 0 bases at J, with 12 bases between the two ends. The CDR3 loop spans 16 amino acids. The germline V gene encodes CDR1 MNHEY and CDR2 SMNVEV (reference sequence). CDR3 residues: CASSLSGGAISYEQYF. CDR3 sequence (DNA): TGTGCCAGCAGTTTATCTGGGGGGGCCATCTCCTACGAGCAGTACTTC.

This clone was observed once. The chain has TRBV7-9 and TRBJ1-1, with TRBD1 as a possible D gene (5 bases). Trimming took 3 bases from V and 1 from J, leaving 12 bases between them. The germline V gene encodes CDR1 SEHNR and CDR2 FQNEAQ (reference sequence). This CDR3 is 15 amino acids long. In nucleotides, the CDR3 is TGTGCCAGCAGCTTGCACGGGGGGAAGAACACTGAAGCTTTCTTT. Its translation is CASSLHGGKNTEAFF.

The chain recombines TRBV7-9 with TRBJ2-7; 12 nucleotides line up with TRBD1. The V gene's germline CDR1 is SEHNR and CDR2 FQNEAQ (reference sequence). The V segment lost 3 bases and the J segment 6 bases; nucleotides outside the gene matches: 3. The CDR3 contains 14 residues. CDR3 nucleotides: TGTGCCAGCAGCTTGGGGACAGGGGGCATCGAGCAGTACGTC. Amino acids: CASSLGTGGIEQYV.

The chain joins TRBV27 to TRBJ1-5; unclear D gene. Germline V lookup: CDR1 MNHEY, CDR2 SMNVEV (reference sequence). The V end lost 2 bases, the J end lost 3 bases, and 8 bases lay between the germline ends. CDR3 length: 14 residues. CDR3: CASSLNRYNQPQHF. For the CDR3, the DNA is TGTGCCAGCAGTTTAAACAGATACAATCAGCCCCAGCATTTT.

The rearrangement uses TRBV7-9 and TRBJ2-2; 8 bases align to TRBD1. Trimming cost V 4 bases and J 4 bases; bases outside gene matches: 2. Germline values: CDR1 SEHNR, CDR2 FQNEAQ (reference sequence). CDR3 length equals 14 residues. The CDR3 bases are TGTGCCAGCAGCTCGGGACAGGTCACCGGGGAGCTGTTTTTT. It codes for CASSSGQVTGELFF.

The rearrangement joins TRBV6-1 to TRBJ1-6; perhaps TRBD1 as D (5 bases). CDR3 length: 16 residues. Per the germline V gene, CDR1 is MNHNS and CDR2 is SASEGT. V shed 4 bases and J shed 6 bases, with 16 bases lying between them. The CDR3 sequence is CASSAPRGESNSPLHF. DNA for the CDR3: TGTGCCAGCAGTGCCCCCCGGGGGGAGTCTAATTCACCCCTCCACTTT.

Here the CDR3 reads CASSVVAGGTTEAFF. Written as DNA, the CDR3 is TGTGCCAGCAGCGTAGTGGCAGGGGGCACCACTGAAGCTTTCTTT. The chain employs TRBV9 and TRBJ1-1, with 8 positions matching TRBD1. Germline values: CDR1 SGDLS, CDR2 YYNGEE. V was clipped by 0 bases and J by 4 bases; unmatched bases: 5. There are 15 residues in the CDR3.

This clone appeared once. The genes are TRBV5-1 and TRBJ1-1; D is unresolved. V was pared by 0 bases and J by 3 bases, with 6 bases between. This CDR3 has 13 residues. Germline V gene lookup returns CDR1 SGHRS and CDR2 YFSETQ. The CDR3 reads CASSLVPDTEAFF. The CDR3 DNA sequence: TGCGCCAGCAGCTTGGTTCCGGACACTGAAGCTTTCTTT.

V gene TRBV7-8 combines with J gene TRBJ2-7; 10 bases agree with TRBD2. The V and J ends lost 4 bases and 2 bases, in that order; junction bases with no gene match: 5. The CDR3 contains 15 residues. Germline loops: CDR1 SGHVS, CDR2 FQNEAQ. CDR3 sequence: CASSSSSGGPYEQYF. The CDR3 nucleotides are TGTGCCAGCAGCTCCTCTAGCGGGGGCCCCTACGAGCAGTACTTC. Filled out from reference TRBV7-8 and TRBJ2-7, the complete variable domain reads GAGVSQSPRYKVAKRGQDVALRCDPISGHVSLFWYQQALGQGPEFLTYFQNEAQLDKSGLPSDRFFAERPEGSVSTLKIQRTQQEDSAVYLCASSSSSGGPYEQYFGPGTRLTVT.

Only a few counts were recorded for this clone. The chain joins TRBV10-3 to TRBJ1-4; 9 bases are a match to TRBD1. This CDR3 has 14 amino acids. The germline V gene has CDR1 ENHRY and CDR2 SYGVKD. V shed 11 bases and J 7 bases; nucleotides not matched to a gene: 11. The CDR3 bases are TGTGCCGCACGTGATGGGACAGGGACTGAAAAACTGTTTTTT. As protein: CAARDGTGTEKLFF.

This clone was recorded once. The chain has TRBV4-1 and TRBJ2-5, with a weak D call TRBD2 (6 bases). Germline V gives CDR1 MGHRA, CDR2 YSYEKL. The V end was cut by 2 bases, the J end by 2 bases, with 12 bases between. The length of the CDR3 is 15 residues. CDR3 loop: CASSQSSGPQETQYF. The CDR3 DNA is TGCGCCAGCAGCCAATCCAGCGGGCCGCAAGAGACCCAGTACTTC.

The J gene is TRBJ2-3, the V gene TRBV7-3; no firm D call. Germline V gene sequence: CDR1 SGHTA, CDR2 FQGTGA. The CDR3 contains 12 residues. Trimming shortened V by 6 bases and J by 8 bases, and 12 bases separated the two germline ends. CDR3 DNA sequence: TGTGCCAGCAGTCAAGTATCCGGTACGCAGTATTTT. Translated: CASSQVSGTQYF. Variable domain in full (rest from reference TRBV7-3 and TRBJ2-3): GAGVSQTPSNKVTEKGKYVELRCDPISGHTALYWYRQSLGQGPEFLIYFQGTGAADDSGLPNDRFFAVRPEGSVSTLKIQRTERGDSAVYLCASSQVSGTQYFGPGTRLTVL.

The rearrangement joins TRBV7-3 to TRBJ2-7; 9 bases are a match to TRBD1. This CDR3 has 13 amino acids. Germline CDR1 is SGHTA and CDR2 is FQGTGA. V lost 8 bases to trimming and J lost 5 bases; unmatched junction nucleotides: 7. CDR3 residues: CASARDRVDEQYF. Here the CDR3 DNA reads TGTGCCAGCGCGAGGGACAGGGTGGACGAGCAGTACTTC.

The table lists this clone with a count of one. The V gene is TRBV5-6, the J gene TRBJ2-7; TRBD2 matches 7 bases. Germline V gene lookup returns CDR1 SGHDT and CDR2 YYEEEE. This CDR3 has 16 amino acids. V lost 0 bases and J lost 2; bases outside the gene matches: 8. The CDR3: CASSLGVGTTAYEQYF. The CDR3 nucleotides are TGTGCCAGCAGCTTGGGTGTGGGGACTACGGCCTACGAGCAGTACTTC.

The chain is built from TRBV18 and TRBJ2-1; 8 positions match TRBD2. The CDR3 covers 16 residues. CDR1 KGHSH and CDR2 LQKENI come from the germline V gene. The ends lost 0 bases at V and 4 bases at J; junction bases unmatched: 5. The CDR3, as DNA: TGTGCCAGCTCACCACCGTCAGCGGGGGATTACAATGAGCAGTTCTTC. Translating gives CASSPPSAGDYNEQFF.